Included here is one T cell receptor (beta chain) sequence, with context. The data derive from a study of blood T cell repertoires in COVID-19. Overall study: Material from acute and convalescent COVID-19 was sourced from the United States, Italy and Spain. The analysed material was cDNA or gDNA that came from T cells, B-cell-depleted T cells, or PBMCs.

Original methodology: Amplification from reference gene primers served as the basis for estimated nucleated cell counts. TCRdb keeps only in-frame clones here, not all; method: immunoSEQ multiplex PCR. From that table come the V and J calls and clone size; the DNA was used to work out D and trimming. The sample has around 18,000 clones; 75% to 90% are singletons. In germline, CDR1 is LGHDT, CDR2 YNNKEL (reference sequence). Losses at the gene ends were 0 bases for V and 3 bases for J; bases not matched to a gene: 7. The CDR3 has 17 amino acids. This chain uses TRBV3-1 (or the pseudogene TRBV3-2) with TRBJ2-3; the match to TRBD2 covers 9 bases. The TCR originated in a man aged 60-69 years with active COVID-19. Sequencing used peripheral blood. CDR3 DNA sequence: TGTGCCAGCAGCCAAGAGATAGCGGGAGTGTGGACAGATACGCAGTATTTT. This codes for CASSQEIAGVWTDTQYF.